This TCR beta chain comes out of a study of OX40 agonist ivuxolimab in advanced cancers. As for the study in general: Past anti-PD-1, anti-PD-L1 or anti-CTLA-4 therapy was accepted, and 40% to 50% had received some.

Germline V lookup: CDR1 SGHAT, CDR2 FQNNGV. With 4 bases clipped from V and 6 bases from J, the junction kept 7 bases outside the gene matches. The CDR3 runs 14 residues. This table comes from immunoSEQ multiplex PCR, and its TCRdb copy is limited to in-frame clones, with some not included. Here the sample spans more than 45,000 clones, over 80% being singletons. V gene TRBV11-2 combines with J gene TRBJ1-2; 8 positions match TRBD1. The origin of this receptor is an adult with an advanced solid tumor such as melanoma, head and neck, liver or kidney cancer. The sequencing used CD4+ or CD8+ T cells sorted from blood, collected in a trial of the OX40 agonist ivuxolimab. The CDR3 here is CASSSLTGANGYTF. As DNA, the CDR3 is TGTGCCAGCAGCTCGCTGACAGGGGCGAATGGCTACACCTTC.